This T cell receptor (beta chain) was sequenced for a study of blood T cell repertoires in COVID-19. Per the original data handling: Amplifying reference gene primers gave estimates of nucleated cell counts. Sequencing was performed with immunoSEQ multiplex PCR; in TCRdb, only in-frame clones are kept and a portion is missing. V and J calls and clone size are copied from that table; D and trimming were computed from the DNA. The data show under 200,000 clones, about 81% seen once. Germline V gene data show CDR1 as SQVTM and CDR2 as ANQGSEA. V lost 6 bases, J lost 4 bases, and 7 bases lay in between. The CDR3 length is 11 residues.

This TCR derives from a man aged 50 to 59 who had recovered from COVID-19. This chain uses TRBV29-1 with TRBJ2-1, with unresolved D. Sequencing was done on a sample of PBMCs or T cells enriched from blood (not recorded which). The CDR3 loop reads CSVGLYNEQFF. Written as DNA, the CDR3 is TGCAGCGTGGGCCTTTACAATGAGCAGTTCTTC.